These 16 T cell receptor beta chains share one sample of origin, sequenced in a study of T cell responses to AZD1222 COVID-19 vaccine. Profiling relied on immunoSEQ multiplex PCR, and the TCRdb table lists in-frame clones only, not all of them. Its clone listing holds 150,000 or so clones. The sequencing sample was made of peripheral blood. Source of these receptors: an adult in good health.

The chain combines TRBV7-9 with TRBJ2-7; a weak D match, TRBD2 (6 bases). Germline V gives CDR1 SEHNR, CDR2 FQNEAQ (reference sequence). The CDR3 extends over 14 amino acids. The V end lost 2 bases, the J end lost 6 bases, and 14 bases lay between the germline ends. CDR3 in DNA: TGTGCCAGCAGCTTACTGGCGACTAGTCTCGAGCAGTACTTC. Protein sequence: CASSLLATSLEQYF.

The rearrangement joins TRBV5-1 to TRBJ2-5; the match to TRBD2 covers 9 bases. Germline trimming cut 0 bases from V and 6 bases from J; bases unmatched to any gene: 6. This CDR3 is built from 15 residues. Germline lookup yields CDR1 SGHRS and CDR2 YFSETQ. CDR3 sequence: CASSLASGGTQTQYF. In nucleotides, the CDR3 is TGCGCCAGCAGCTTGGCCAGCGGGGGGACACAGACCCAGTACTTC. Full variable domain (remainder filled in from reference TRBV5-1 and TRBJ2-5): KAGVTQTPRYLIKTRGQQVTLSCSPISGHRSVSWYQQTPGQGLQFLFEYFSETQRNKGNFPGRFSGRQFSNSRSEMNVSTLELGDSALYLCASSLASGGTQTQYFGPGTRLLVL.

The V call is TRBV7-3, the J call TRBJ1-2; 7 bases match TRBD1. The J segment lost 5 bases and the V segment lost 2 bases, leaving 14 bases of the junction unmatched. The CDR3 is made up of 17 amino acids. Germline lookup yields CDR1 SGHTA and CDR2 FQGTGA. As DNA, the CDR3 is TGTGCCAGCAGCTTATTCGGTACAGGGGACTTGGGATATGGCTACACCTTC. It encodes CASSLFGTGDLGYGYTF.

The CDR3 DNA is TGTGCCAGCAGGTGGGGCAATGAGCAGTTCTTC. This translates into CASRWGNEQFF. The rearrangement joins TRBV5-4 to TRBJ2-1; D is uncertain. The CDR3 has 11 residues. V was shortened by 5 bases and J by 6 bases, with 6 bases between the two germline ends. Germline values: CDR1 SGHNT, CDR2 YYREEE (reference sequence). Based on the CDR3 plus reference TRBV5-4 and TRBJ2-1, the full variable domain is ETGVTQSPTHLIKTRGQQVTLRCSSQSGHNTVSWYQQALGQGPQFIFQYYREEENGRGNFPPRFSGLQFPNYSSELNVNALELDDSALYLCASRWGNEQFFGPGTRLTVL.

The rearrangement links TRBV30 to TRBJ2-7, with TRBD1 identical over 12 bases. The CDR3 consists of 13 residues. Looked up from germline, CDR1 is GTSNPN and CDR2 is SVGIG (reference sequence). Trimming at V came to 6 bases and at J to 5 bases, leaving 5 bases not matched to a gene. This CDR3 reads CACLGTGGNEQYF. The CDR3 DNA reads as TGTGCCTGTCTCGGGACAGGGGGCAACGAGCAGTACTTC. Combining the CDR3 with reference TRBV30 and TRBJ2-7 gives the whole variable domain SQTIHQWPATLVQPVGSPLSLECTVEGTSNPNLYWYRQAAGRGLQLLFYSVGIGQISSEVPQNLSASRPQDRQFILSSKKLLLSDSGFYLCACLGTGGNEQYFGPGTRLTVT.

This chain joins TRBV14 and TRBJ2-3; D is possibly TRBD1 (5 bases). The germline V gene has CDR1 SGHDN and CDR2 FVKESK. The V end lost 3 bases, the J end lost 4 bases, and 14 bases lay between the germline ends. The length of the CDR3 is 15 residues. CDR3 sequence reads: CASSHQTERADTQYF. DNA for the CDR3: TGTGCCAGCAGCCATCAGACAGAAAGGGCAGATACGCAGTATTTT.

The chain links TRBV19 to TRBJ1-5; 7 bases line up with TRBD1. CDR3 length: 14 residues. Trimming removed 6 bases from V and 7 bases from J; junction bases left unmatched: 9. Germline V lookup: CDR1 LNHDA, CDR2 SQIVND (reference sequence). The CDR3 loop reads CASSLGQTKQPQHF. CDR3 DNA sequence: TGTGCCAGTAGCCTGGGACAGACCAAGCAGCCCCAGCATTTT.

The rearrangement joins TRBV7-2 to TRBJ1-6; 7 nucleotides agree with TRBD1. Germline lookup yields CDR1 SGHTA and CDR2 FQGNSA. This CDR3 is built from 15 residues. V shed 1 base, J shed 8 bases, and the junction held 5 bases outside the gene matches. In nucleotides, the CDR3 is TGTGCCAGCAGCTTAGTGAGGGGGCAACATTCACCCCTCCACTTT. Amino acid sequence: CASSLVRGQHSPLHF.

The chain has TRBV7-6 and TRBJ1-6; D perhaps matches TRBD1 (5 bases). CDR1 SGHVS and CDR2 FNYEAQ come from the germline V gene. The CDR3 has 15 residues. Trimming took off 3 bases at V and 10 bases at J, with 16 bases between the two ends. In DNA, the CDR3 is TGTGCCAGCAGCTTTCAGGGTGGAGTAGGATCACCCCTCCACTTT. Its translation is CASSFQGGVGSPLHF.

V usage is TRBV2 and J usage is TRBJ1-3; TRBD1 aligns across 7 bases. The V and J ends lost 7 bases and 14 bases, in that order; junction bases with no gene match: 8. Germline CDR1 reads SNHLY; CDR2 reads FYNNEI. This CDR3 contains 11 residues. DNA of the CDR3: TGTGCCAGCAAAAGACAGGGAGTACTATATTTT. This encodes CASKRQGVLYF.

The chain carries TRBV7-2 and TRBJ2-1, with D possibly matching TRBD1 (6 bases). CDR1 is SGHTA and CDR2 is FQGNSA in the germline V gene. Trimming removed 4 bases at V and 1 base at J, with 20 bases between. The CDR3 totals 18 residues. CDR3 sequence reads: CASSSRNAGRGSYNEQFF. The CDR3 bases are TGTGCCAGCAGCTCACGCAACGCCGGCAGGGGTTCCTACAATGAGCAGTTCTTC.

The V call is TRBV4-2, the J call TRBJ1-6; D perhaps matches TRBD1 (6 bases). Germline V gene data show CDR1 as LGHNA and CDR2 as YNFKEQ. This CDR3 spans 16 amino acids. Trimming removed 1 base from V and 7 bases from J, with 14 bases in between. CDR3 amino acids: CASSQGGSGTNSPLHF. Here the CDR3 DNA reads TGTGCCAGCAGCCAAGGAGGATCGGGGACAAATTCACCCCTCCACTTT.

V is TRBV28 and J is TRBJ1-5, with D possibly being TRBD1 (5 bases). Per the germline V gene, CDR1 is MDHEN and CDR2 is SYDVKM. Trimming took off 3 bases at V and 7 bases at J, with 16 bases between the two ends. The CDR3 consists of 15 residues. The CDR3 sequence: CASSFSVRARQPQHF. In DNA form, the CDR3 reads TGTGCCAGCAGTTTCTCGGTCAGGGCTCGACAGCCCCAGCATTTT.

The chain employs TRBV2 and TRBJ1-6; D remains unclear. This CDR3 has 13 residues. V lost 5 bases, J lost 9 bases, and 11 bases lay in between. Germline V gene lookup returns CDR1 SNHLY and CDR2 FYNNEI. The CDR3: CASSRESASPLHF. The DNA of the CDR3 is TGTGCCAGCAGTCGGGAGAGTGCTTCACCCCTCCACTTT. Together with reference TRBV2 and TRBJ1-6, the CDR3 gives the full variable domain: EPEVTQTPSHQVTQMGQEVILRCVPISNHLYFYWYRQILGQKVEFLVSFYNNEISEKSEIFDDQFSVERPDGSNFTLKIRSTKLEDSAMYFCASSRESASPLHFGNGTRLTVT.

This chain connects TRBV25-1 to TRBJ2-2, with 9 bases fitting TRBD1. The ends lost 8 bases at V and 2 bases at J; junction bases unmatched: 3. Germline V lookup: CDR1 MGHDK, CDR2 SYGVNS. CDR3 length: 14 residues. The CDR3 is CASQGQGNTGELFF. CDR3 sequence (DNA): TGTGCCAGCCAGGGACAGGGAAACACCGGGGAGCTGTTTTTT.

The CDR3 region has the DNA TGTGCCAGCAGCCCGGGACTAGTTAGGAACAATGAGCAGTTCTTC. This gives the protein CASSPGLVRNNEQFF. The J gene is TRBJ2-1, the V gene TRBV5-6; 8 bases map to TRBD2. This CDR3 has 15 residues. CDR1 is SGHDT, CDR2 YYEEEE, per germline. V lost 4 bases and J lost 5; bases outside the gene matches: 8.